Within the sample, the clone carrying this T cell receptor beta chain is medium-sized. What it recognizes is unknown. These data belong to a study of metastatic and nonmetastatic thyroid tumors. Across the whole study: Thyroid patients, malignant and benign, had repertoires compared across blood and tumor or nodule tissue. Points from the study as a whole: For both blood and tumor, malignant thyroid tumors reportedly showed significantly higher TCR beta diversity than benign nodules did.

TCRdb re-analyzed the PCR reads through MiXCR. Counted here are roughly 18,000 clones, about a quarter occurring once; the ten biggest clones make up approximately 22%. Patients underwent thyroid surgery, and none had received any treatment before it. V was pared by 0 bases and J by 5 bases, with 7 bases of the junction left unmatched. The CDR3 consists of 15 residues. Looked up from germline, CDR1 is SGHRS and CDR2 is YFSETQ. The receptor's source is a female donor with papillary thyroid cancer or a benign thyroid nodule (not recorded which). Some clones in this sample may be carry-over from other donors' samples. Sequencing was performed on tumor tissue. The chain combines TRBV5-1 with TRBJ2-7, with TRBD1 identical over 8 bases. DNA of the CDR3: TGCGCCAGCAGCTTGGCGACAGGGGTGATTGACGAGCAGTACTTC. Translation gives CASSLATGVIDEQYF.